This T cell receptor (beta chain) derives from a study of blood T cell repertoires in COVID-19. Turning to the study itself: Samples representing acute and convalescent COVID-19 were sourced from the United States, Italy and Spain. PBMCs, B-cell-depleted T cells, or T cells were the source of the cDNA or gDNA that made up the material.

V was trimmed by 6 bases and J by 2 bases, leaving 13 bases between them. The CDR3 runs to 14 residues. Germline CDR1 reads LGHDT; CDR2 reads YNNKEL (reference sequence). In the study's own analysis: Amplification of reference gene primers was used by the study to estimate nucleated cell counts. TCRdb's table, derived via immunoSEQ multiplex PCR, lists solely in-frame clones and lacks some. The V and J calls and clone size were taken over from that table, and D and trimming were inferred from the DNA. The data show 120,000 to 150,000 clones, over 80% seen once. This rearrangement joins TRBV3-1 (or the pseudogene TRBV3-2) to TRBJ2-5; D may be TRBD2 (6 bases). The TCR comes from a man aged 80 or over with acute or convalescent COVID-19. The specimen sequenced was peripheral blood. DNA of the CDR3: TGTGCCAGCAGACCCCGGGGGATACAAGAGACCCAGTACTTC. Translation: CASRPRGIQETQYF.